This T cell receptor beta chain was found in a study of blood T cell repertoires in COVID-19. Seattle's enrolled individuals joined amid active infection and were then monitored longitudinally. Clones were read by immunoSEQ multiplex PCR, and TCRdb kept only the in-frame ones, dropping some. Of fewer than 200,000 clones in the sample, over 80% were seen once. The germline V gene encodes CDR1 KGHSH and CDR2 LQKENI. The CDR3 is 13 amino acids. Trimming stripped 3 bases from V and 3 bases from J, with 8 bases between. This TCR derives from a woman aged 70-85 years with COVID-19, enrolled during active disease. The J gene is TRBJ2-5, the V gene TRBV18; weak D call: TRBD1 (5 bases). Sequencing input: peripheral blood. In DNA form, the CDR3 reads TGTGCCAGCTCACCCTTACAGGAAGAGACCCAGTACTTC. This codes for CASSPLQEETQYF.